This T cell receptor (beta chain) comes out of a study of cytomegalovirus exposure and HLA in healthy donors (dated by TCRdb to between 2016 and 2019). In the study overall: An earlier analysis of approximately 640 of the donors reported 276 Gb of sequence data and roughly 110 million unique TCR beta sequences from some 180 million T cells. The study aimed to test whether signatures of past pathogen exposure could be identified by cataloging public T cell receptors. Five DR-DQ haplotypes were handled as single units for association and clustering, since linkage in the cohort was strong. The T cell repertoires of around 730 subjects were profiled by immunosequencing and related to cytomegalovirus serostatus. HLA typing included class I and class II loci at four-digit resolution. The genetic ancestry cluster associated with self-reported Caucasian donors included around four fifths of the roughly 360 genotyped donors. Genome-wide SNP genotypes for about 60% of the 666 donors were used in a later genetic analysis, which treated that subset as a discovery cohort. The later analysis used no new phenotypic data to find candidate immune exposures, relying instead on TCR beta sequences and their occurrence across donors. Approximately 300 gigabases of sequencing data and around 87 million unique TCR sequences were included in an early release covering under 650 HLA-typed donors. All discovery cohort repertoires had been generated on a single sequencing platform. Among 398 genotyped donors of the cohort, an average of around 250,000 unique TCR beta nucleotide sequences was sequenced per donor, of which roughly 17% were non-productive. Donor age, sex, ethnicity and CMV serostatus were collected together with the repertoire data. Besides the first cohort of 500 to 700 subjects, a separate validation cohort made up of 120 different subjects was used. A later analysis re-analyzed previously published TCR beta repertoires from 660 or so donors and added high-resolution HLA genotyping to study TCR occurrence patterns. In an earlier analysis of 550 to 700 of the donors, high-throughput TCR beta sequencing was used to judge whether each TCR beta V gene segment behaved as functional or pseudogenic. High-throughput TCR immunosequencing, statistical association of individual TCRs with disease status, and machine learning were combined to predict cytomegalovirus infection status. Typing coverage varied by locus: about 620-640 donors for A, B, C, DRB1 and DQB1; more than 500 for DQA1; approximately 570 for DPA1; approximately 490 for DPB1. Results and caveats for the whole study, not just this receptor: In a later analysis, HLA-associated TCR beta chains showed more clonal expansion and lower generation probabilities than non-associated chains that were equally common. A further reported finding was that TCR beta sequences accurately predicted the HLA-A and HLA-B alleles for most subjects in the first cohort. Because counts were too low, roughly 17 rarely observed V segments, including chromosome 9 orphons, were left out of the earlier analysis of approximately 580 of the donors. Across donors, most TCR sequences were observed very rarely, whereas some public TCRs were present in many individuals. Some IMGT-functional V segments, including TRBV6-2 and TRBV6-3, could not be told apart with the 87-base-pair reads, so those segments were excluded. Linkage disequilibrium might explain the correlated functional status among segregating V segments, but an unknown experimental factor could not be excluded. The sequencing pipeline was judged likely to have produced a cluster of highly shared sequence variants as a technical artifact. Because some donors lacked HLA typing at each locus, the association tests relied only on the typed subset. Compared with the roughly 670-donor mean, donors in an Asian-associated ancestry cluster had fewer N-insertions in productive TCRs, according to a later genetic analysis. Most CMV-associated TCR beta chains appeared to be HLA-restricted in a later analysis, and the HLA associations seemed to be driven largely by CMV exposure. A total of 150 to 200 TCR beta chains were listed by the study as associated with cytomegalovirus. According to a later analysis, parvovirus B19, influenza, CMV and Epstein-Barr virus appeared linked to several top co-occurrence clusters. For the cohort, immune exposure information was limited to CMV serostatus. According to a later analysis, TCR association rates differed among HLA loci, with DRB1 alleles showing the most associated TCRs and HLA-C alleles showing the fewest. At a false discovery rate of 0.05, a later analysis linked 16,000 or so TCR beta sequences to specific HLA alleles. Three of the identified cytomegalovirus-associated TCR beta chains were confirmed in vitro to be specific for cytomegalovirus antigens. In an earlier analysis of more than 500 of the donors, most TCR beta V segments appeared in productive rearrangements about 87% or about 30% of the time, broadly matching IMGT annotations. Strong co-occurrence of HLA alleles, especially DR and DQ, made assigning TCR associations to individual alleles difficult. In this cohort, only TCR beta chains were sequenced, and detectable features were limited by the absence of alpha or paired-chain data. It was suggested by the authors that the approach could potentially be generalized to other disease states and immunological phenotypes. V-gene and J-gene trimming of TCR beta chains was associated with a missense DCLRE1C variant in a later genetic analysis, and the association was replicated in an independent cohort. The classifier was reported to diagnose cytomegalovirus status with high specificity and sensitivity in both the original and validation cohorts. Roughly uniform sequencing depth across donors was assumed in presence/absence analyses, although this assumption may not hold.

On this clone itself: Its binding antigen is unknown. One base away there is no much larger clone; base qualities are not given.

Trimming accounts for 5 bases at V and 0 bases at J, while the number of junction bases matched to no gene is 4. The CDR3 starts with the cysteine, ends with the phenylalanine, and has 15 residues. This entry keeps only the CDR3 DNA: 45 bases, framed from base 1. For CDR1 and CDR2, the germline V gene lists SGHTA and FQGNSA. The protocol used for the library was the immunoSEQ multiplex PCR assay. For the multiplex PCR, a mixture combining 60 forward primers for TCR Vbeta segments and 13 reverse primers for TCR Jbeta segments was used. A multiplex PCR assay on genomic DNA amplified the CDR3 region of rearranged TCR beta genes. On the Illumina HiSeq System, the amplified TCR beta libraries were sequenced as 87-base-pair reads. Per the original workflow: A later analysis tallied about 77 million unique TCR beta chains across the 666 repertoires, and 10 million to 11 million of those chains were shared by two or more donors. Raw reads were error-corrected and collapsed into unique sequences by a nearest-neighbor algorithm in which closely related sequences were merged to remove PCR and sequencing errors. Alignment of CDR3 sequences to IMGT reference sequences was used to assign V, D and J gene segments. For a sequence to be retained, a match of at least six nucleotides was required to both a V gene segment and a J gene segment. A rearrangement was called productive if the CDR3 had no stop codons and remained in frame with V and J, and every other rearrangement was called non-productive. Following IMGT convention, CDR3 was defined as the stretch from the second conserved V-encoded cysteine to the conserved J-encoded phenylalanine. In an earlier analysis of approximately 590 of the donors, sequences lacking an unambiguous match to a single V gene segment were excluded. In an earlier analysis of approximately 560 of the donors, a V segment was called functional when productive rearrangements were above 56.7%, and segregating when the standard deviation between donors exceeded 5%. A statistical classification framework was built to diagnose cytomegalovirus status from the catalog of TCR beta chain sequences. V and J gene assignment, in a later analysis, came from comparing TCR nucleotide sequences with IMGT/GENE-DB human TR gene sequences. In a later analysis, CDR3 sequences and most-parsimonious VDJ recombination scenarios were assigned using the TCRdist pipeline. In a later analysis, each TCR beta chain was defined by its CDR3 amino acid sequence together with its V-gene family, and reads lacking a unique V-gene family were excluded. In a later analysis, some 600 highly shared, low-generation-probability nucleotide sequences were removed to address suspected cross-contamination and a sequencing artifact. In a later analysis, a clonal expansion index for each public chain was calculated from normalized within-repertoire ranks of inferred template counts. A later analysis computed generation probabilities with a VDJ recombination model fitted to out-of-frame rearrangements, and checked the results against IGoR. In a later analysis, TCR-TCR, TCR-HLA and TCR-CMV co-occurrence was scored with hypergeometric tests, and a repertoire-size bias correction was applied to TCR pairs. A later analysis estimated false discovery rates by permuting HLA or CMV assignments 20 times. In a later analysis, co-occurring TCRs were grouped using DBSCAN, and TCRdist sequence similarity was added for clustering within HLA-allele-positive subsets. Co-occurrence clustering excluded repertoires with fewer than 30,000 or more than 120,000 public chains, plus five with anomalous nucleotide sharing. In its TCRdb copy, this immuneACCESS table keeps in-frame sequences only and misses some clones. Where compared with another copy, unresolved V genes explain less than half of these, and the others have no known cause. From that table come the V and J calls and clone size; the DNA was used to work out D and trimming. Here the sample has roughly 110,000 clones; about three quarters occur a single time. In total, the top ten clones hold 6.1% of the sample.

The cohort consisted of approximately 670 healthy bone marrow donors. At the time of sampling, every cohort member was nominally healthy, though immune exposures that went unrecorded were likely present. The donor was CMV seropositive and belonged to the group of 250 to 300 seropositive cohort members. A peripheral blood sample was collected from each donor, and TCR beta sequencing was performed on peripheral blood mononuclear cells. The Qiagen DNeasy Blood Extraction Kit was used to extract genomic DNA from the blood cell samples. This sequence uses TRBV7-2 and TRBJ2-7; TRBD2 fits 10 bases in the junction. The material sequenced was PBMCs. The sequence was obtained from a woman in her 50s in good health and CMV-seropositive. The CDR3 sequence is CASSPSGGISYEQYF. The nucleotide sequence reads TGTGCCAGCAGCCCTAGCGGGGGCATCTCCTACGAGCAGTACTTC.